This TCR beta chain was sequenced in a study of response to subunit inactivated influenza vaccine (dated by TCRdb to the late 2010s). Background for the entire study: To follow how T cells responded to a trivalent subunit inactivated influenza vaccine, the researchers relied on deep quantitative profiling of the T cell receptor repertoire. General study outcomes and caveats: The authors proposed that each seasonal influenza vaccination may bring in only a limited number of new T cells.

CDR1 SGHNT and CDR2 YENEEA were looked up in the germline V gene. V loses 5 bases, J loses 0 bases, and the germline ends lie 20 bases apart. The CDR3, cysteine through phenylalanine, is 18 amino acids long. Only the CDR3 DNA stays, 54 bases, in frame from base 1. Remarks on this clonotype: The antigen this receptor binds is unknown. No quality values exist for individual bases; no much larger clone is one base distant.

Library preparation was by RT-PCR. Sequencing relied on an Illumina HiSeq 2500. The public reads were reanalyzed by TCRdb: fastp trimming at Q25, MiXCR alignment, in-frame beta chains only. Rows are unified per CDR3 protein, each entry keeping the most common DNA and genes. The sample contains about 500,000 distinct CDR3 sequences, approximately 15% of them found a single time. Approximately 3% of the sample goes to the ten largest clones. This sequence was found in a man aged 50 to 75 who received an inactivated influenza vaccine. Donor details come from another sample of the same person, matched by shared clones. Sequencing was performed on CD4+ T cells sorted from PBMCs, taken roughly 24 months after vaccination. Rearrangement joined TRBV11-3 to TRBJ1-5; D gene: possibly TRBD1, on 5 matching bases. The DNA reads as follows: TGTGCCAGCAGCCCCCGCAATCTTGGGACTTATAGCAATCAGCCCCAGCATTTT. This encodes CASSPRNLGTYSNQPQHF. The reference TRBV11-3 and TRBJ1-5 proteins fill in what lies around the CDR3, so the full variable domain reads EAGVVQSPRYKIIEKKQPVAFWCNPISGHNTLYWYLQNLGQGPELLIRYENEEAVDDSQLPKDRFSAERLKGVDSTLKIQPAELGDSAVYLCASSPRNLGTYSNQPQHFGDGTRLSIL.